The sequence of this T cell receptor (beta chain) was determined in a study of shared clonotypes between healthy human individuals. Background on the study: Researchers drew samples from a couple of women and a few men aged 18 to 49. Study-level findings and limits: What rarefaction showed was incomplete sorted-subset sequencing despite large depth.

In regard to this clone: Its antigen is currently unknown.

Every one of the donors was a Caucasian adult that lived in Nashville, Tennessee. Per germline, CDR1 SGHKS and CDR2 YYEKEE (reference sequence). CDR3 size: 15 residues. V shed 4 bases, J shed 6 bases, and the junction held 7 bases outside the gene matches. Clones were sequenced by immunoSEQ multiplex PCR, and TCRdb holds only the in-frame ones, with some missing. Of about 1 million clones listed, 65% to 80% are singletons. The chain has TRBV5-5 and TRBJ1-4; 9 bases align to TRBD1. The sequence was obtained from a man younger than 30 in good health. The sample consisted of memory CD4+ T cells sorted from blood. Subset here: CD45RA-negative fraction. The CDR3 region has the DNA TGTGCCAGCAGCCGCTCGGGACAGGGATATGAAAAACTGTTTTTT. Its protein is CASSRSGQGYEKLFF.